The 16 T cell receptor beta chains below were found in one sample sequenced in a study of cytomegalovirus exposure and HLA in healthy donors. Use of 60 Vbeta and 13 Jbeta primers characterized the PCR. TCRdb's table, derived via immunoSEQ multiplex PCR, lists solely in-frame clones and lacks some. Found here are about 89,000 clones, about 74% of them singletons; the top ten hold 3.7%. Sample: PBMCs. These receptors originate from a man aged 30-40 years in good health and CMV-seronegative.

This clone was counted a single time. J is TRBJ1-1 and V is TRBV14; D not certain. V dropped 1 base and J dropped 10 bases, with 10 bases sitting between them. This CDR3 has 12 amino acids. The germline V gene has CDR1 SGHDN and CDR2 FVKESK. CDR3: CASSQVRVRAFF. The CDR3 bases are TGTGCCAGCAGCCAAGTTCGAGTGAGAGCTTTCTTT. Based on the CDR3 plus reference TRBV14 and TRBJ1-1, the full variable domain is EAGVTQFPSHSVIEKGQTVTLRCDPISGHDNLYWYRRVMGKEIKFLLHFVKESKQDESGMPNNRFLAERTGGTYSTLKVQPAELEDSGVYFCASSQVRVRAFFGQGTRLTVV.

For the CDR3, the DNA is TGTGCCAGCAGCAGAGGCTACACTGAAGCTTTCTTT. Encoded protein: CASSRGYTEAFF. The chain has TRBV7-9 and TRBJ1-1; no firm D call. Per the germline V gene, CDR1 is SEHNR and CDR2 is FQNEAQ (reference sequence). V was trimmed by 5 bases and J by 3 bases, leaving 7 bases between them. The CDR3 loop spans 12 amino acids.

V gene TRBV7-2 combines with J gene TRBJ2-5; the D gene is possibly TRBD2 (6 bases). The J call could be wrong; TRBJ2-7 is a better fit for the DNA end. CDR3 length: 15 residues. Germline lookup yields CDR1 SGHTA and CDR2 FQGNSA. The CDR3 DNA is TGTGCCAGCAGCTTATTCTCCGCGGGAACCTACGAGCAGTACTTC. The encoded protein is CASSLFSAGTYEQYF.

This chain uses TRBV5-5 with TRBJ1-4, with D maybe TRBD1 (5 bases). This CDR3 spans 15 amino acids. Deletions cut 2 bases from V and 0 bases from J, with 8 bases between. Looked up from germline, CDR1 is SGHKS and CDR2 is YYEKEE (reference sequence). For the CDR3, the DNA is TGTGCCAGCAGCTTACCGGGGGCAACTAATGAAAAACTGTTTTTT. It specifies CASSLPGATNEKLFF.

The chain joins TRBV27 to TRBJ1-2; 7 nucleotides match TRBD1. The CDR3 is made up of 14 amino acids. V was pared by 7 bases and J by 3 bases, with 8 bases of the junction left unmatched. Germline V gene sequence: CDR1 MNHEY, CDR2 SMNVEV (reference sequence). This CDR3 is CASKQADRDYGYTF. CDR3 nucleotide sequence: TGTGCCAGCAAGCAAGCAGACAGGGACTATGGCTACACCTTC.

This chain connects TRBV4-2 to TRBJ1-4, with 7 bases matching TRBD1. The CDR3 is made up of 14 amino acids. Germline V gene sequence: CDR1 LGHNA, CDR2 YNFKEQ. V trimming: 1 base; J trimming: 7 bases; junction bases outside the gene matches: 3. CDR3 sequence: CASSQGQGVEKLFF. The CDR3 coding sequence is TGTGCCAGCAGCCAAGGACAGGGAGTTGAAAAACTGTTTTTT.

J is TRBJ2-3 and V is TRBV6-1; 10 bases match TRBD2. The V segment lost 7 bases and the J segment 4 bases; nucleotides outside the gene matches: 5. CDR1 MNHNS and CDR2 SASEGT come from the germline V gene. The CDR3 is 14 residues long. The CDR3 here is CASISGGFSDTQYF. CDR3 nucleotides: TGTGCCAGCATTAGCGGGGGGTTCTCAGATACGCAGTATTTT.

The chain couples TRBV4-1 to TRBJ2-1, with D hard to call. Germline V lookup: CDR1 MGHRA, CDR2 YSYEKL. The V gene lost 0 bases and the J gene lost 4 bases, with 16 bases spanning the gap. The CDR3 is made up of 17 amino acids. CDR3 bases: TGCGCCAGCAGCCAAGACTCCCGCAGTGTAACGTACAATGAGCAGTTCTTC. Encoded protein: CASSQDSRSVTYNEQFF.

The rearrangement joins TRBV6-1 to TRBJ2-5, with a tentative D call TRBD1 (6 bases). Germline V gives CDR1 MNHNS, CDR2 SASEGT. The CDR3 consists of 14 residues. V lost 6 bases and J 1 base, leaving 12 bases between the germline ends. CDR3 coding DNA: TGTGCCAGCAGGGGCACAGGGCTCCAAGAGACCCAGTACTTC. This encodes CASRGTGLQETQYF.

The J gene is TRBJ1-2, the V gene TRBV19; TRBD1 is a possible D gene (5 bases). V lost 5 bases, J lost 4 bases, and 17 bases lay in between. This CDR3 has 15 amino acids. Germline values: CDR1 LNHDA, CDR2 SQIVND (reference sequence). CDR3 in amino acids: CASSPLGLGVYGYTF. CDR3 bases: TGTGCCAGTAGTCCCCTAGGGTTAGGGGTCTATGGCTACACCTTC.

J is TRBJ2-2 and V is TRBV13, with 13 bases identical to TRBD2. CDR3 length: 23 residues. Germline-derived CDR1 and CDR2 are PRHDT and FYEKMQ (reference sequence). V was pared by 0 bases and J by 4 bases, with 20 bases of the junction left unmatched. The CDR3 DNA sequence: TGTGCCAGCAGCTTAGGACTAGCGGGAGGGCCCTATTTCCGAATCGCGACCACCGGGGAGCTGTTTTTT. It encodes CASSLGLAGGPYFRIATTGELFF.

J is TRBJ1-1 and V is TRBV7-9; the D gene is possibly TRBD1 (5 bases). Germline CDR1 SEHNR, CDR2 FQNEAQ (reference sequence). The CDR3 is 12 amino acids. The V end was cut by 5 bases, the J end by 8 bases, with 12 bases between. CDR3 coding DNA: TGTGCCAGCAGCAAAGGGGTATACGAAGCTTTCTTT. Its translation: CASSKGVYEAFF. The full variable domain, in which reference TRBV7-9 and TRBJ1-1 provide the parts outside the CDR3, is DTGVSQNPRHKITKRGQNVTFRCDPISEHNRLYWYRQTLGQGPEFLTYFQNEAQLEKSRLLSDRFSAERPKGSFSTLEIQRTEQGDSAMYLCASSKGVYEAFFGQGTRLTVV.

This chain links TRBV30 with TRBJ1-5; D is possibly TRBD1 (5 bases). The length of the CDR3 is 14 residues. Germline lookup yields CDR1 GTSNPN and CDR2 SVGIG (reference sequence). Trimming removed 3 bases at V and 4 bases at J, with 13 bases between. Here the CDR3 reads CAWSDGGGNQPQHF. As DNA, the CDR3 is TGTGCCTGGAGCGACGGGGGTGGAAATCAGCCCCAGCATTTT.

The chain recombines TRBV11-2 with TRBJ2-3, with D perhaps matching TRBD2 (6 bases). CDR1 SGHAT and CDR2 FQNNGV come from the germline V gene. V lost 3 bases to trimming and J lost 1 base, with 14 bases between them. This CDR3 is 16 amino acids long. The CDR3 bases are TGTGCCAGCAGCTTTAGGCCTAGCGATCGCACAGATACGCAGTATTTT. Translating gives CASSFRPSDRTDTQYF. Full variable domain (rest looked up from reference TRBV11-2 and TRBJ2-3): EAGVAQSPRYKIIEKRQSVAFWCNPISGHATLYWYQQILGQGPKLLIQFQNNGVVDDSQLPKDRFSAERLKGVDSTLKIQPAKLEDSAVYLCASSFRPSDRTDTQYFGPGTRLTVL.

The chain recombines TRBV6-6 with TRBJ1-2; possibly TRBD1 for D (6 bases). The CDR3 runs to 13 residues. The germline V gene has CDR1 MNHNY and CDR2 SVGAGI (reference sequence). Trimming shortened V by 6 bases and J by 5 bases, and 13 bases separated the two germline ends. The CDR3 DNA reads as TGTGCCAGCAGCCCTAACAGGGTGTATGGCTACACCTTC. Translation gives CASSPNRVYGYTF.

The chain employs TRBV2 and TRBJ1-1; TRBD1 aligns across 8 bases. The germline V gene has CDR1 SNHLY and CDR2 FYNNEI. The CDR3 has 13 residues. Unmatched junction bases numbered 7, after V lost 8 bases and J lost 5 bases. CDR3 coding DNA: TGTGCCAGCTCAACAGGGGGAAGTACTGAAGCTTTCTTT. It is translated as CASSTGGSTEAFF.